Following are 20 T cell receptor beta chains from one sample sequenced in a study of vaccination effects on CD4 cells after COVID-19. ViraFEST used viral peptide pools to expand antigen-specific CD4+ T cells before sequencing. Cultured cells yielded isolated CD4+ T cells after around 10 days. Clones were sequenced by immunoSEQ multiplex PCR, and TCRdb holds only the in-frame ones, with some missing. The repertoire consists of 45,000 to 65,000 clones, with roughly 80% occurring once and the leading ten covering 2% to 3%. These receptors have no known antigen. The starting material was CD4+ T cells from PBMCs cultured with HCoV-229E spike peptides, obtained before COVID-19 vaccination. These receptors all stem from a human donor who received a COVID-19 vaccine.

The chain recombines TRBV18 with TRBJ2-3; 9 bases align to TRBD1. The CDR3 is 15 amino acids. CDR1 and CDR2 (germline): KGHSH, LQKENI. V lost 6 bases and J lost 2; bases outside the gene matches: 6. The CDR3 reads CASSTGTGLTDTQYF. CDR3 sequence (DNA): TGTGCCAGCTCTACCGGGACAGGGCTCACAGATACGCAGTATTTT.

This clone was recorded a few times. The V and J genes are TRBV6-4 and TRBJ2-7; TRBD1 aligns across 7 bases. Trimming removed 6 bases from V and 6 bases from J; junction bases left unmatched: 17. This CDR3 is built from 16 residues. Germline V gives CDR1 MRHNA, CDR2 SNTAGT. The CDR3 is CASRLPGTAEGPEQYV. The DNA of the CDR3 is TGTGCCAGCAGACTTCCCGGGACAGCCGAGGGTCCCGAGCAGTACGTC.

The genes are TRBV3-1 (or the pseudogene TRBV3-2) and TRBJ1-6, with D perhaps matching TRBD1 (6 bases). The germline V gene has CDR1 LGHDT and CDR2 YNNKEL (reference sequence). V was cut by 1 base and J by 10 bases, with 14 bases left in between. The CDR3 sequence is 15 residues long. CDR3 protein: CASSQGGAYGSPLHF. In DNA form, the CDR3 reads TGTGCCAGCAGCCAAGGGGGGGCTTATGGCTCACCCCTCCACTTT.

The chain links TRBV11-2 to TRBJ2-5, with D perhaps TRBD2 (6 bases). Germline V lookup: CDR1 SGHAT, CDR2 FQNNGV. The CDR3 spans 16 residues. Trimming removed 6 bases from V and 5 bases from J, with 22 bases in between. CDR3: CASSPGRGRRGETQYF. In DNA form, the CDR3 reads TGTGCCAGCAGTCCAGGCCGGGGTCGGCGGGGCGAGACCCAGTACTTC.

The chain joins TRBV5-4 to TRBJ1-1; D unresolved. The CDR3 runs 14 residues. The germline V gene has CDR1 SGHNT and CDR2 YYREEE (reference sequence). With 2 bases removed from V and 3 bases from J, the gap between germline ends came to 11 bases. CDR3 region: CASSFGLRDTEAFF. DNA of the CDR3: TGTGCCAGCAGCTTCGGACTTAGGGACACTGAAGCTTTCTTT.

This clone has only one observation. The chain combines TRBV19 with TRBJ2-3; D not resolved. The CDR3 contains 13 residues. Germline CDR1 reads LNHDA; CDR2 reads SQIVND (reference sequence). Trimming left V 4 bases short and J 3 bases short, with 8 bases between. The CDR3 protein is CASSTPPTDTQYF. In nucleotides, the CDR3 is TGTGCCAGTAGTACACCGCCTACAGATACGCAGTATTTT.

The V and J genes are TRBV28 and TRBJ1-2; D is perhaps TRBD1 (6 bases). The V gene lost 5 bases and the J gene lost 2 bases, with 9 bases spanning the gap. Germline CDR1 is MDHEN and CDR2 is SYDVKM. The CDR3 is 13 residues long. CDR3 sequence: CASSTGPNYGYTF. CDR3 coding DNA: TGTGCCAGCAGTACAGGGCCGAACTATGGCTACACCTTC.

V and J are TRBV6-5 and TRBJ1-4, with D unclear. V lost 0 bases, J lost 4 bases, and 6 bases lay in between. Germline V CDR1 and CDR2: MNHEY, SVGAGI. The CDR3 totals 14 residues. The CDR3 region is CASSYSRNNEKLFF. The CDR3 nucleotides read TGTGCCAGCAGTTACTCGCGGAATAATGAAAAACTGTTTTTT.

This rearrangement joins TRBV7-3 to TRBJ2-7; 10 positions match TRBD2. The germline V gene encodes CDR1 SGHTA and CDR2 FQGTGA. The ends lost 5 bases at V and 2 bases at J; junction bases unmatched: 12. The CDR3 is made up of 17 amino acids. DNA of the CDR3: TGTGCCAGCAGCCAAGAGACTAGCGGGCGATTAACCTACGAGCAGTACGTC. Amino acids: CASSQETSGRLTYEQYV.

On this clone itself: This CDR3 is also generated by other DNA sequences in the sample. This chain joins TRBV2 and TRBJ1-6; tentative D call: TRBD1 (5 bases). Germline CDR1 is SNHLY and CDR2 is FYNNEI. V dropped 6 bases and J dropped 5 bases, with 11 bases sitting between them. This CDR3 spans 14 amino acids. The CDR3 sequence: CASRGDGDNSPLHF. CDR3 nucleotides: TGTGCCAGCAGGGGGGATGGGGATAATTCACCCCTCCACTTT.

V gene TRBV5-1 combines with J gene TRBJ2-3; 8 bases match TRBD1. This CDR3 region has 14 residues. Germline V gene data show CDR1 as SGHRS and CDR2 as YFSETQ. V shed 1 base, J shed 4 bases, and the junction held 2 bases outside the gene matches. In DNA form, the CDR3 reads TGCGCCAGCAGCTTGACAGGGGGTTCAGATACGCAGTATTTT. Translating it yields CASSLTGGSDTQYF.

The chain is built from TRBV5-1 and TRBJ2-3; D remains unclear. The CDR3 consists of 16 residues. CDR1 and CDR2 (germline): SGHRS, YFSETQ. V was pared by 0 bases and J by 0 bases, with 11 bases between. The CDR3 loop reads CASSLVALTSTDTQYF. In nucleotides, the CDR3 is TGCGCCAGCAGCTTGGTCGCACTCACCAGCACAGATACGCAGTATTTT.

V is TRBV2 and J is TRBJ1-2; D is unclear. This CDR3 spans 13 amino acids. From germline, CDR1 is SNHLY and CDR2 FYNNEI. Trimming stripped 1 base from V and 4 bases from J, with 7 bases between. The CDR3 loop reads CASSEGKFYGYTF. DNA of the CDR3: TGTGCCAGCAGTGAAGGCAAGTTCTATGGCTACACCTTC.

This rearrangement joins TRBV24-1 to TRBJ2-2; D may be TRBD1 (6 bases). Trimming stripped 3 bases from V and 3 bases from J, with 25 bases between. Germline lookup yields CDR1 KGHDR and CDR2 SFDVKD. There are 20 residues in the CDR3. The CDR3 DNA follows: TGTGCCACCAGTGATAAGGGGGATTTCAGGGGTAATATCGACACCGGGGAGCTGTTTTTT. Its protein is CATSDKGDFRGNIDTGELFF.

The chain joins TRBV5-1 to TRBJ1-3; 8 bases match TRBD1. CDR1 SGHRS and CDR2 YFSETQ come from the germline V gene. The CDR3 extends over 18 amino acids. V lost 2 bases to trimming and J lost 0 bases; unmatched junction nucleotides: 10. This CDR3 reads CASSFSTGTGSSGNTIYF. CDR3 nucleotides: TGCGCCAGCAGCTTTAGTACCGGGACAGGATCCTCTGGAAACACCATATATTTT. The full variable domain, rest sourced from reference TRBV5-1 and TRBJ1-3, is KAGVTQTPRYLIKTRGQQVTLSCSPISGHRSVSWYQQTPGQGLQFLFEYFSETQRNKGNFPGRFSGRQFSNSRSEMNVSTLELGDSALYLCASSFSTGTGSSGNTIYFGEGSWLTVV.

This clone was recorded once. The gene calls are TRBV7-2 and TRBJ1-3; D is unresolved. The CDR3 length is 12 residues. V was cut by 7 bases and J by 4 bases, with 8 bases left in between. The germline CDR1 and CDR2 sequences are SGHTA and FQGNSA. The CDR3 protein is CASNRPGNTIYF. DNA for the CDR3: TGTGCCAGCAATCGACCGGGAAACACCATATATTTT.

This chain joins TRBV27 and TRBJ2-6, with 11 nucleotides matching TRBD2. The CDR3 length is 20 residues. Germline lookup yields CDR1 MNHEY and CDR2 SMNVEV (reference sequence). The junction had 11 bases not matched to a gene; V was cut back by 4 bases and J by 0 bases. The chain's CDR3 is CASSSPSLAGVFSGANVLTF. The CDR3 nucleotides are TGTGCCAGCAGTTCCCCCTCACTAGCGGGGGTTTTCTCTGGGGCCAACGTCCTGACTTTC.

The V call is TRBV21-1, the J call TRBJ2-5; TRBD1 is the table's D call and was not checked against the DNA. TRBV21-1 is reported as a pseudogene. The CDR3 spans 17 residues. Here the CDR3 reads CASSNWGHLRLGETQYF. The DNA for the CDR3 is TGTGCCAGCAGCAACTGGGGACACCTGAGGCTCGGAGAGACCCAGTACTTC.

The J gene is TRBJ1-1, the V gene TRBV18; possibly TRBD1 for D (6 bases). Trimming left V 6 bases short and J 1 base short, with 12 bases between. Germline loops: CDR1 KGHSH, CDR2 LQKENI. This CDR3 is built from 14 residues. CDR3 sequence reads: CASSPTGANTEAFF. The CDR3 DNA sequence: TGTGCCAGCTCCCCGACAGGAGCGAACACTGAAGCTTTCTTT. Together with reference TRBV18 and TRBJ1-1, the CDR3 gives the full variable domain: NAGVMQNPRHLVRRRGQEARLRCSPMKGHSHVYWYRQLPEEGLKFMVYLQKENIIDESGMPKERFSAEFPKEGPSILRIQQVVRGDSAAYFCASSPTGANTEAFFGQGTRLTVV.

The chain uses TRBV24-1 and TRBJ1-2, with TRBD1 identical over 8 bases. The germline V gene has CDR1 KGHDR and CDR2 SFDVKD. The V segment lost 0 bases and the J segment 8 bases; nucleotides outside the gene matches: 4. The CDR3 consists of 14 residues. CDR3 nucleotides: TGTGCCACCAGTGATTTGTCAGGGGGCAAGGGCTACACCTTC. Protein sequence: CATSDLSGGKGYTF.